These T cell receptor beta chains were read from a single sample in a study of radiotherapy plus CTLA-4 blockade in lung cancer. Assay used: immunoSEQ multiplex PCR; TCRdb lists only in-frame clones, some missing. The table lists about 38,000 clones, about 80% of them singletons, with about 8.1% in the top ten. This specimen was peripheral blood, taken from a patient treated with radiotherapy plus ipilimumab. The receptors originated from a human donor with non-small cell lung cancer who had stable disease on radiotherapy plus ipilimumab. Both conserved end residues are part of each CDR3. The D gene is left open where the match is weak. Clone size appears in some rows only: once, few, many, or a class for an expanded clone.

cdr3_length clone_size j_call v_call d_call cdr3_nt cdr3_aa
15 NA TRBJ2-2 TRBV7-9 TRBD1 TGTGCCAGCAGCAGAGGGACAGGGGGCACCGGGGAGCTGTTTTTT CASSRGTGGTGELFF
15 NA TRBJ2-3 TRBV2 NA TGTGCCAGCAGTGAAACAGGCTTAAGCACAGATACGCAGTATTTT CASSETGLSTDTQYF
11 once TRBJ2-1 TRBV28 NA TGTGCCAGTTCACAGGGAAATGAGCAGTTCTTC CASSQGNEQFF
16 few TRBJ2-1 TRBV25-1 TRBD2 TGTGCCAGCAGTTCGGGGACTAGCGGATACTACAATGAGCAGTTCTTC CASSSGTSGYYNEQFF
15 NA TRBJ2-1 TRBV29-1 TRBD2 TGCAGCGTTGTAGGGGGACTAGCGGGGTACAATGAGCAGTTCTTC CSVVGGLAGYNEQFF
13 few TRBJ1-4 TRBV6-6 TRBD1 TGTGCCAGCAGGGACAGGGTAGAAGAAAAACTGTTTTTT CASRDRVEEKLFF
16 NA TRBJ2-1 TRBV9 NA TGTGCCAGCAGCGTAGGAGACAGGTTATCCTACAATGAGCAGTTCTTC CASSVGDRLSYNEQFF
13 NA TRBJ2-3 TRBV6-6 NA TGTGCCAGCAGTTACTCGAGGGCAGATACGCAGTATTTT CASSYSRADTQYF
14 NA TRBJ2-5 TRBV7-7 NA TGTGCCAGCAGCTTGGGGACACACCAAGAGACCCAGTACTTC CASSLGTHQETQYF
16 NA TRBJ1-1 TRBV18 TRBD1 TGTGCCAGCTCACCAATGGAACCGGGACAGGGGTATAGTGCTTTCTTT CASSPMEPGQGYSAFF
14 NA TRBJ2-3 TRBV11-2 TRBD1 TGTGCCAGCAGCTTCGGACAGGGAACAGATACGCAGTATTTT CASSFGQGTDTQYF
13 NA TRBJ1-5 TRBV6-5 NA TGTGCCAGCAGTTACGATGGGAATCAGCCCCAGCATTTT CASSYDGNQPQHF
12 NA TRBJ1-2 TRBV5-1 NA TGCGCCAGCAGCTTGGCAGGGTATGGCTACACCTTC CASSLAGYGYTF
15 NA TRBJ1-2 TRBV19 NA TGTGCCAGTATCGCACCGGGCCCCGGAGCGGGTGGCTACACCTTC CASIAPGPGAGGYTF
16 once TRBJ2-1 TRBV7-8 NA TGTGCCAGCAGCTTGACTGGGTCTACGACTTCTAATGAGCAGTTCTTC CASSLTGSTTSNEQFF
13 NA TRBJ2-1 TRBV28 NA TGTGCCAGCAGCCAGGGGGGGCACAATGAGCAGTTCTTC CASSQGGHNEQFF
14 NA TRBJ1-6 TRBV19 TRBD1 TGTGCCAGTAGTTTCGGGACAGGGCCTTCACCCCTCCACTTT CASSFGTGPSPLHF
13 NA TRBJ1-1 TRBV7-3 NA TGTGCCAGCAGCTCCTCGACGAGCACTGAAGCTTTCTTT CASSSSTSTEAFF
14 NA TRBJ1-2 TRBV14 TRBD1 TGTGCCAGCAGCCAGCTACAGGGGATGGATGGCTACACCTTC CASSQLQGMDGYTF
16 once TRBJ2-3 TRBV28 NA NA CASSFLWTGVTDTQYF
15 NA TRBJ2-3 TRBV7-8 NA TGTGCCAGCAGGCCCGAGGGCTGGGGGACAGATACGCAGTATTTT CASRPEGWGTDTQYF
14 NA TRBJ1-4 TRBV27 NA TGTGCCAGCAGGGCGTTCTCAACTAATGAAAAACTGTTTTTT CASRAFSTNEKLFF
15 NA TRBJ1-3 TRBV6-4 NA TGTGCCAGCAGTATATCAGCCACCTCTGGAAACACCATATATTTT CASSISATSGNTIYF
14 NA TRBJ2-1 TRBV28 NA TGTGCCAGCAGTTTGTATACAGGACACAATGAGCAGTTCTTC CASSLYTGHNEQFF
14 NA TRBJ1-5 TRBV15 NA TGTGCCACCAGCAGAGCCGGGAACAATCAGCCCCAGCATTTT CATSRAGNNQPQHF
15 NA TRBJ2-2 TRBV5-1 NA TGCGCCAGCAGCCTGAGACAGGCGGACACCGGGGAGCTGTTTTTT CASSLRQADTGELFF
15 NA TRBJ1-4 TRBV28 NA TGTGCCAGCAGTTTAGTGACAGCAACTAATGAAAAACTGTTTTTT CASSLVTATNEKLFF
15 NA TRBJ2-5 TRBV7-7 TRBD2 TGTGCCAGCAGTCCGGCGGGGGGAAAGGGAGAGACCCAGTACTTC CASSPAGGKGETQYF
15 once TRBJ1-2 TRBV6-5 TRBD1 TGTGCCAGCAGTAGATCCGGGACAGCTAACTATGGCTACACCTTC CASSRSGTANYGYTF
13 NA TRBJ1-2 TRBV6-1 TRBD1 TGTGCCAGCAGTTGGGACAGGGGAGACGGCTACACCTTC CASSWDRGDGYTF